Reported below is one T cell receptor beta chain. Survey-level TCR beta sequencing used the immunoSEQ assay. Measured with immunoSEQ multiplex PCR; TCRdb has only the in-frame clones, and not every one. This table holds around 49,000 clones, over 85% found once. Germline V lookup: CDR1 KGHSH, CDR2 LQKENI. The germline V and J ends were trimmed by 2 bases and 3 bases, with 14 bases remaining between them. The CDR3 runs to 16 residues. The chain links TRBV18 to TRBJ1-5; maybe TRBD1 (5 bases). Sequencing was performed on PBMCs. The clonotype was recovered from a middle-aged man with rheumatoid arthritis. The CDR3: CASSPSQGNANQPQHF. CDR3 nucleotides: TGTGCCAGCTCACCATCTCAGGGAAATGCCAATCAGCCCCAGCATTTT.